Sequencing of this T cell receptor beta chain was carried out in a study of tumor-infiltrating lymphocytes in primary liver carcinoma. A primer matching the constant region was used to make TCR beta cDNA from approximately 500 ng of total RNA. A slightly modified ARM-PCR protocol with three nested multiplex PCR rounds produced these TCR beta libraries. Researchers ran the first two PCR rounds for ten to eleven cycles each with TRBV1-TRBV30 forward primers and a C-beta reverse primer. TCRdb used MiXCR to reprocess the multiplex PCR reads, holding one entry per CDR3 protein. The table lists 180,000 or so distinct CDR3 sequences, about 60% of them singletons. Unsorted whole blood supplied the blood RNA, and germline DNA was isolated too. Patients were chronically HBV-infected and treatment-naive. Trimming took 4 bases from V and 1 from J; bases not matched to a gene: 4. The CDR3 sequence is 16 residues long. CDR1 SGHTS and CDR2 YDEGEE come from the germline V gene.

The sequence came from a man aged 35-49 years with primary liver carcinoma and hepatitis B virus infection. Sequenced: peripheral blood. This chain uses TRBV5-8 with TRBJ2-5; 13 nucleotides line up with TRBD2. CDR3 nucleotides: TGTGCCAGCAGCATCTGGACTAGCGGGGGCCAAGAGACCCAGTACTTC. This sequence encodes CASSIWTSGGQETQYF.